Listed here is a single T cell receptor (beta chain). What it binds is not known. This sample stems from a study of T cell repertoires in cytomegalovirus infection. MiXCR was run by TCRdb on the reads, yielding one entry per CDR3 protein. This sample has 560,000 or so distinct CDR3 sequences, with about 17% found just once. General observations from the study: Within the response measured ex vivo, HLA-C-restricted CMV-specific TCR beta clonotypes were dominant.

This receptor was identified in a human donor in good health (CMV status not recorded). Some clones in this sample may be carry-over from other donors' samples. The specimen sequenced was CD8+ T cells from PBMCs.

CDR3 DNA sequence: TGTGCCAGCAGCTTAGTAGTGATGATGAGGGGGCGACTAGAGACCCAGTACTTC. It encodes CASSLVVMMRGRLETQYF. The gene calls are TRBV7-9 and TRBJ2-5; the match to TRBD1 covers 7 bases. The germline V gene has CDR1 SEHNR and CDR2 FQNEAQ (reference sequence). Losses at the gene ends were 1 base for V and 4 bases for J; bases not matched to a gene: 15. The CDR3 contains 18 residues.